This is a list of T cell receptor beta chains from one sample in a study of technical replicates of blood from several donors. TCRdb keeps only in-frame clones here, not all; method: immunoSEQ multiplex PCR. The repertoire holds 64,000 or so clones, 95% to 97% seen once, with 0.2% to 0.25% in the top ten. The sequenced sample consisted of T cells isolated from PBMCs. The receptors come from a human donor in good health. Each CDR3 is given with its conserved first and last residue. Each record gives: V gene, D gene, clone size, J gene, CDR3 DNA, CDR3 protein. The D gene is left open where the match is weak. Size is stated for part of the rows, as once, few or many counts, or as a class when the clone is expanded.

TRBV11-3	TRBD1	-	TRBJ2-7	TGTGCCAGCAGCCGTAGGACAGGATGGCCAGTCTCCTACGAGCAGTACTTC	CASSRRTGWPVSYEQYF
TRBV27	-	-	TRBJ2-5	TGTGCCAGCAGTTTAGCGGCAGGGGCTCTGGAAGAGACCCAGTACTTC	CASSLAAGALEETQYF
TRBV14	TRBD1	-	TRBJ2-3	TGTGCCAGCAGCCAAGTGCACAGGGGGGGCACAGATACGCAGTATTTT	CASSQVHRGGTDTQYF
TRBV19	TRBD2	-	TRBJ2-5	TGTGCCAGTAGAAAGCACCGGACTAGCGAGCAAGAGACCCAGTACTTC	CASRKHRTSEQETQYF
TRBV19	-	-	TRBJ1-2	TGTGCCAGTAGTATAGGGTCTCTCACCTGGGGAGGAATGAATGGCTACACCTTC	CASSIGSLTWGGMNGYTF
TRBV30	-	-	TRBJ1-1	TGTGCCTGGACCCTGGGGGGGACACCAGCTTTCTTT	CAWTLGGTPAFF
TRBV15	-	-	TRBJ1-3	TGTGCCACCAGCAGAGATATCACAGCTGGAAACACCATATATTTT	CATSRDITAGNTIYF
TRBV5-1	-	-	TRBJ1-1	TGCGCCAGCACCCGTTCCCCAGGGGCCGGGGACACTGAAGCTTTCTTT	CASTRSPGAGDTEAFF
TRBV7-9	-	-	TRBJ1-4	TGTGCCAGCAGCTTATTAGGGACTTTAGAAGGTTTTGAAAAACTGTTTTTT	CASSLLGTLEGFEKLFF
TRBV13	TRBD2	-	TRBJ2-1	TGTGCCAGCAGCTTACTGGGGACTAGCGGTTACAATGAGCAGTTCTTC	CASSLLGTSGYNEQFF
TRBV11-3	TRBD2	-	TRBJ2-3	TGTGCCAGCAGCCCCATCGGACTAGCGGGGGACACAGATACGCAGTATTTT	CASSPIGLAGDTDTQYF
TRBV10-3	TRBD1	-	TRBJ2-2	TGTGCCATCAGCGGACAGGGGGTGACCGGGGAGCTGTTTTTT	CAISGQGVTGELFF
TRBV15	TRBD1	once	TRBJ1-1	TGTGCCACCAGCGTTGACAGGGGTCCTACTGAAGCTTTCTTT	CATSVDRGPTEAFF
TRBV6-1	-	-	TRBJ1-1	TGTGCCAGCAGTAATCAGGCAAACACTGAAGCTTTCTTT	CASSNQANTEAFF
TRBV11-2	TRBD1	-	TRBJ1-3	TGTGCCAGCAGCCCAACTACCGGGACAGGGAACGGAAACACCATATATTTT	CASSPTTGTGNGNTIYF
TRBV19	TRBD1	-	TRBJ1-5	TGTGCCAGTAGCCTCGGGACAGGGTTTCAGCCCCAGCATTTT	CASSLGTGFQPQHF
TRBV5-1	-	-	TRBJ2-5	TGCGCCAGCAGCTTGCTAGTTGGGACTCAAAAGACCCAGTACTTC	CASSLLVGTQKTQYF
TRBV29-1	-	-	TRBJ2-1	TGCAGCGTTGTTGGGGGGTACAATGAGCAGTTCTTC	CSVVGGYNEQFF
TRBV6-5	-	once	TRBJ2-1	TGTGCCAGCAGTTACTCTAGTCCCGGTGAGCAGTTCTTC	CASSYSSPGEQFF
TRBV29-1	TRBD1	-	TRBJ2-7	TGCAGCGTTGATGGGGACAGGTCCTTAGACGAGCAGTACTTC	CSVDGDRSLDEQYF
TRBV28	TRBD2	once	TRBJ2-1	TGTGCCAGCACCGATGGCGAGACTAGCGGTATGTGGAATGAGCAGTTCTTC	CASTDGETSGMWNEQFF
TRBV9	TRBD1	-	TRBJ1-4	TGTGCCAGCGGGACAGGGGCCACCAATGAAAAACTGTTTTTT	CASGTGATNEKLFF
TRBV4-1	-	-	TRBJ1-2	TGCGCCAGCAGCCAAGTCAACAGGCCTGGCTACACCTTC	CASSQVNRPGYTF
TRBV2	TRBD2	-	TRBJ2-5	TGTGCCAGCAGTAGGACTAGAAGACCGCAAGAGACCCAGTACTTC	CASSRTRRPQETQYF
TRBV6-4	-	-	TRBJ2-1	TGTGCCAGCAGTGACTCTAGCGGTACCGGCAATGAGCAGTTCTTC	CASSDSSGTGNEQFF
TRBV15	-	few	TRBJ1-1	TGTGCCACCAGCAGGGAGGGCCGGGAGCCAAACACTGAAGCTTTCTTT	CATSREGREPNTEAFF
TRBV7-9	TRBD2	-	TRBJ2-3	TGTGCCAGCAGCACTCGGACTAGCCCAGATACGCAGTATTTT	CASSTRTSPDTQYF
TRBV7-8	TRBD2	once	TRBJ2-3	TGTGCCAGCAGCTTAGGGTCCAGCGGGGGGAGCACAGATACGCAGTATTTT	CASSLGSSGGSTDTQYF
TRBV4-1	-	-	TRBJ2-3	TGCGCCAGCAGCCAAGCCGCTAGATTTGGCACAGATACGCAGTATTTT	CASSQAARFGTDTQYF
TRBV18	-	-	TRBJ1-6	TGTGCCAGCTCACCCGAGAGCTTTAATTCACCCCTCCACTTT	CASSPESFNSPLHF
TRBV9	TRBD2	-	TRBJ2-5	TGTGCCAGCAGCGTAGGACTAGCCGGTGAGACCCAGTACTTC	CASSVGLAGETQYF